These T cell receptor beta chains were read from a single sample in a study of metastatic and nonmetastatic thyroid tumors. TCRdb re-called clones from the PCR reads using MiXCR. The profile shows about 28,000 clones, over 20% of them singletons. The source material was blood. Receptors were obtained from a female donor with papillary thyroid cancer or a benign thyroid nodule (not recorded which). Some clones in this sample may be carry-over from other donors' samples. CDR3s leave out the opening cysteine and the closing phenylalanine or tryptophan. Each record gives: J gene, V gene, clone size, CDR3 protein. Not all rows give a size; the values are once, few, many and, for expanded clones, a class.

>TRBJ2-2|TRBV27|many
ASSLGRAGTGELF
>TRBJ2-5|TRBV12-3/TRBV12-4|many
ASSNLIPLETQY
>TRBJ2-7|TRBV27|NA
ASSSPHTGMAYEQY
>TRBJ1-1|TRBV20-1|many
SASVQTVNTEAF
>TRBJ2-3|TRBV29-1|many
SAGKQGRSTDTQY
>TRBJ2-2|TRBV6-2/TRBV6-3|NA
AGRLGQGDTGELF
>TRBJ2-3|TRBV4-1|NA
ASSQDGVLAGSTDTQY
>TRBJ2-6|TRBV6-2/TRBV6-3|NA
ATRAVAIYGANVLT
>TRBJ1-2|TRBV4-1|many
ASSSVSGGYGYT
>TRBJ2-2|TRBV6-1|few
ASSITGGATGELF
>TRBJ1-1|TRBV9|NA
ASSATVSNTEAF
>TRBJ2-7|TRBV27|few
ASSLLGQGSFYEQY
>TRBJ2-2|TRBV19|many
ASGRTSGRSNTGELF
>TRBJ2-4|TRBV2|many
ASSEALTLLNIQY
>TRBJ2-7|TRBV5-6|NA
ASSPILAYEQY
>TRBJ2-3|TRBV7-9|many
ASSLTAGTDTQY
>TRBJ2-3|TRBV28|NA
ASSTNSGSVDTQC
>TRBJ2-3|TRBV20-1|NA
SAKIPSTDTQY
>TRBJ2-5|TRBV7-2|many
ASSSTSGYQETQY
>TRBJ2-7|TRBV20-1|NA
SARDGDLSHRLSYEQY
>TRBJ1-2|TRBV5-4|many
ASSLAGPRTGNYGYT
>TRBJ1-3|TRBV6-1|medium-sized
ASSRVTGNTIY
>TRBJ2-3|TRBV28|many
ASSSPPSMSDTQY
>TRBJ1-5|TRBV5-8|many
ASSTGDRVLTQPQH
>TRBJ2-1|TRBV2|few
ASRLAGVSYNEQF
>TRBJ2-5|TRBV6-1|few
ASRHRLAGGPSRETQY
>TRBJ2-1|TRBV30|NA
AWSYYREFEQF
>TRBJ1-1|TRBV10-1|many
ASRETLNTEAF
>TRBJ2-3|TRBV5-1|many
ASSLYGQVANTDTQY
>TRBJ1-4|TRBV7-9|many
ASSSPNRATNEKLF
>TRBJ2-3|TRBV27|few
ASSLSLAGAVDTQY
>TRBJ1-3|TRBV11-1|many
ASSILQGDGRNTIY
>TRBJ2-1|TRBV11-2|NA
ASSLLGTGYNEQF
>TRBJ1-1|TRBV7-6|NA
ASSLGGGMRTEAF
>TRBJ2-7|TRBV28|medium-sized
ASSTPLDEQY
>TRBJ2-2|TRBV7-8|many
ASSLVGGETGELF
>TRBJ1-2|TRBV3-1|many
ASSQDQINYGYT
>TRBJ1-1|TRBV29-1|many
SVMMNTEAF
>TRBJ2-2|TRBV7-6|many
ASSLLGQSHTGELF
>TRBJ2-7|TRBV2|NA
ASTSPGRNYEQY
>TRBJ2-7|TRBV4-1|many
ASSQESYTYEQY
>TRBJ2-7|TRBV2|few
ASSGTFFSYEQY
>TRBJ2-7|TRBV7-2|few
ASSFQGYEQY
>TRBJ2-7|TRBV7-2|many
ASSPTAGTGEQY
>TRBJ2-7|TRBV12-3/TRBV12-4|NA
ASSSSSYEQY
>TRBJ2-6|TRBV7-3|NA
ASSLMGVSSAANVLT
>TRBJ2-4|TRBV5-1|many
ASSAGTSGRSENIQY
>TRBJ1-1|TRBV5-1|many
ASSLDGYRGTEAF
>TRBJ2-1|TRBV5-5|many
ASSLDLGYYNEQF
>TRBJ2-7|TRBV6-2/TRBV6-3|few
ASSYSPVMYEQY
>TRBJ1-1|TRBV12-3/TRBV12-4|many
ASTIHRGRMNTEAF
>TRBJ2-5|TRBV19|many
ASSKFAGQETQY
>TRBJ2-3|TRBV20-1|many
SARDKGLASTDTQY
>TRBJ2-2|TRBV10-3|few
AISYLPLRGELF
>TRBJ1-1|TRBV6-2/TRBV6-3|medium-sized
ASSYRMNTEAF
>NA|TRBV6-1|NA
ASRTSGLGSTDTQH
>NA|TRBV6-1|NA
ASSESSSWAYEQY
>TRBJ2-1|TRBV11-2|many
ASSLSGGPNNEQF
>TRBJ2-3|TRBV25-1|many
ASSDPARTDTQY
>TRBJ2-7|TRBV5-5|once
ASSQTSGVYEQY